This TCR beta chain comes out of a study of cytomegalovirus exposure and HLA in healthy donors. Points from the study as a whole: About 87% or about 30% of the time was how often most TCR beta V segments were productive, according to an earlier analysis. According to a later analysis, donors in an Asian-associated ancestry cluster reportedly had fewer N-insertions than the roughly 670-donor mean.

The PCR employed 60 Vbeta primers together with 13 Jbeta primers. The table came from immunoSEQ multiplex PCR; TCRdb's copy has only in-frame clones and leaves some out. The repertoire table contains about 170,000 clones. A remark on this clone: Antigen: not known.

Samples came from healthy bone marrow donors. The CDR3 is made up of 12 amino acids. The germline V gene has CDR1 SQVTM and CDR2 ANQGSEA. The genes are TRBV29-1 and TRBJ2-1, with TRBD1 matching over 8 bases. Sequencing was carried out using PBMCs. The TCR sequence derives from a woman aged 18-29 years in good health and CMV-seropositive. The CDR3 sequence: CRGDRNYNEQFF. In DNA, the CDR3 is TGCAGGGGGGACAGGAACTACAATGAGCAGTTCTTC.